The T cell receptor (beta chain) described here comes from a study of Graves' ophthalmopathy and Graves' hyperthyroidism. This clonotype appeared many times. Its matching antigen is unknown. The CDR3 has 15 residues. Germline loops: CDR1 SNHLY, CDR2 FYNNEI. Trimming at V came to 5 bases and at J to 7 bases, leaving 10 bases not matched to a gene. TCR beta CDR3 amplification used RNA transcripts. RT-PCR was first run with HTBI primers, then multiplex PCR in a second round. MiXCR, applied by TCRdb to the multiplex PCR reads, yields one record per CDR3 protein. The sample yields 680,000 or so distinct CDR3 sequences, 20% to 25% seen once. Study-level points and caveats: Most thyroid clonotypes expanded beyond 0.001 frequency were also found in blood. Its predictions of ophthalmopathy progression gave the model over 65% sensitivity and 72% to 85% specificity.

Stable hyperthyroidism denotes an absence of ophthalmopathy throughout 18 months of follow-up. No donor had other autoimmune disease, uncontrolled infection, pregnancy or lactation. Sequenced input: peripheral blood. This chain connects TRBV2 to TRBJ2-5, with 10 positions matching TRBD1. This receptor was obtained from a woman aged 18-29 years with stable Graves' hyperthyroidism. Some clones in this sample may be carry-over from other donors' samples. The CDR3 DNA is TGTGCCAGCAGTCGACAGGGGGCGGCCGAGGGGACCCAGTACTTC. Its protein is CASSRQGAAEGTQYF.